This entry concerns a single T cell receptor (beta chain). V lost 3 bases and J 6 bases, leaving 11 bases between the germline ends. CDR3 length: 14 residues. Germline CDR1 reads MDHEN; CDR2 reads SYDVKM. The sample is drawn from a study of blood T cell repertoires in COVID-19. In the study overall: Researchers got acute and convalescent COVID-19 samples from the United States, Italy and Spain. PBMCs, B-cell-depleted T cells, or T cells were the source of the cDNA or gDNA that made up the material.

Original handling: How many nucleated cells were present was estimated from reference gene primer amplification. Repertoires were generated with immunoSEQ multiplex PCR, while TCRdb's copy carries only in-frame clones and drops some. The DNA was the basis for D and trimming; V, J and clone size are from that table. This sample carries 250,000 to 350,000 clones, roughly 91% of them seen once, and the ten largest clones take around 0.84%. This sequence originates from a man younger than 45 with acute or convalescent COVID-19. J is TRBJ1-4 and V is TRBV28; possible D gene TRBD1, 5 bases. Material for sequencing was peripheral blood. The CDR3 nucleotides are TGTGCCAGCAGTTTTGGGGGGTTATATGAAAAACTGTTTTTT. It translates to CASSFGGLYEKLFF.